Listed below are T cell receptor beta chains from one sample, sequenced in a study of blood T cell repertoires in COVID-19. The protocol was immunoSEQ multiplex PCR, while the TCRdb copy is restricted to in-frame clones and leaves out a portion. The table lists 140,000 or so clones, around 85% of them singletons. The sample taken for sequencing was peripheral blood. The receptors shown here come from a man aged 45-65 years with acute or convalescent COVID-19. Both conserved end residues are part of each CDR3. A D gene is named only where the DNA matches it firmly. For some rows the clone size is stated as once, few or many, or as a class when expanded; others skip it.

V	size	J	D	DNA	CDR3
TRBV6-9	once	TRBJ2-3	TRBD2	TGTGCCAGCAGTTATTTTTCGCGGGAGGGGGCCCTCACAGATACGCAGTATTTT	CASSYFSREGALTDTQYF
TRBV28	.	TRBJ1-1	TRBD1	TGTGCCAGCAGTCCGGGACAGGTCGAGACTGAAGCTTTCTTT	CASSPGQVETEAFF
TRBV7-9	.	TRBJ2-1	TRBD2	TGTGCCAGCAGCTCGCCCCTAGCGGGAGGGAATGAGCAGTTCTTC	CASSSPLAGGNEQFF
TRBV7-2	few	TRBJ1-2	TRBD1	TGTGCCAGCATCCATAAAGGGGGCGGCTATGGCTACACCTTC	CASIHKGGGYGYTF
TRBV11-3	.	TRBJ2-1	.	TGTGCCAGCAGCTTAGATGGCGGGGTTTACAATGAGCAGTTCTTC	CASSLDGGVYNEQFF
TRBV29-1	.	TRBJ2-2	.	TGCAGCGTTGACAGGGTAGACACCGGGGAGCTGTTTTTT	CSVDRVDTGELFF
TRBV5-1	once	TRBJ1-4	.	TGCGCCAGCAGCAGGAACAGAGATACAACTAATGAAAAACTGTTTTTT	CASSRNRDTTNEKLFF
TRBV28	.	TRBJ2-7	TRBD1	TGTGCCAGCAGCCAGGTGGGACAGGGAGGAGGGAGGGCCTACGAGCAGTACTTC	CASSQVGQGGGRAYEQYF
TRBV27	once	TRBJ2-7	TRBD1	TGTGCCAGCAGTCCCAGCGACAGGGGTGGGACCTACGAGCAGTACTTC	CASSPSDRGGTYEQYF
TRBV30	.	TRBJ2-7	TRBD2	TGTGCCTGGAGCGGGAGGGCTATGTACGAGCAGTACTTC	CAWSGRAMYEQYF